These T cell receptor beta chains were read from a single sample in a study of blood T cell repertoires in COVID-19. Here immunoSEQ multiplex PCR was the method, and the copy in TCRdb shows in-frame clones only, minus some. Of under 300,000 clones in the sample, approximately 90% were seen once. The specimen sequenced was peripheral blood. The receptors come from a woman between 35 and 50 years old with acute or convalescent COVID-19. CDR3s include the opening cysteine and the closing phenylalanine or tryptophan. The order of the fields is J gene, clone size, D gene, V gene, CDR3 protein, CDR3 DNA. The D gene is left open where the match is weak. Size is omitted from some rows. Given values are once, few, many or a class for expanded clones.

TRBJ2-6,-,-,TRBV12-5,CASGFTGGVPGANVLTF,TGTGCTAGTGGTTTTACCGGGGGTGTTCCTGGGGCCAACGTCCTGACTTTC
TRBJ1-6,-,-,TRBV27,CASRDAAPYNSPLHF,TGTGCCAGCAGGGATGCGGCTCCCTATAATTCACCCCTCCACTTT
TRBJ1-6,once,TRBD1,TRBV25-1,CASSQGRDRENSPLHF,TGTGCCAGCAGCCAGGGGCGGGACAGGGAGAATTCACCCCTCCACTTT
TRBJ2-1,-,TRBD1,TRBV3-1/TRBV3-2,CASSRQGWGEQFF,TGTGCCAGCAGCCGACAGGGTTGGGGTGAGCAGTTCTTC
TRBJ2-4,-,-,TRBV3-1/TRBV3-2,CASSQRGKNIQYF,TGTGCCAGCAGCCAAAGGGGGAAAAACATTCAGTACTTC
TRBJ2-2,few,-,TRBV11-2,CASTPGRQNTGELFF,TGTGCCAGCACCCCCGGTCGCCAGAACACCGGGGAGCTGTTTTTT
TRBJ1-3,-,TRBD1,TRBV5-1,CASSLGDRVGSSGNTIYF,TGCGCCAGCAGCTTGGGGGACAGGGTAGGATCCTCTGGAAACACCATATATTTT
TRBJ2-3,-,TRBD2,TRBV7-2,CASSLAGRTSGAGGADTQYF,TGTGCCAGCAGCTTAGCCGGACGGACTAGCGGGGCAGGGGGTGCAGATACGCAGTATTTT
TRBJ1-2,once,-,TRBV10-3,CAISAETGDYYGYTF,TGTGCCATCAGTGCAGAGACAGGTGACTACTATGGCTACACCTTC
TRBJ1-1,-,-,TRBV6-6,CASSYSEPNTEAFF,TGTGCCAGCAGTTACTCGGAGCCGAACACTGAAGCTTTCTTT
TRBJ2-5,once,-,TRBV19,CASSRPGSGQETQYF,TGTGCCAGTAGCAGACCCGGGTCGGGGCAAGAGACCCAGTACTTC
TRBJ2-3,-,-,TRBV12-5,CASGLVVGGGDTQYF,TGTGCTAGTGGTTTGGTTGTAGGGGGGGGAGATACGCAGTATTTT
TRBJ2-1,-,TRBD2,TRBV3-1/TRBV3-2,CASSQQAGSYNEQFF,TGTGCCAGCAGCCAACAAGCGGGGAGTTACAATGAGCAGTTCTTC
TRBJ1-2,-,-,TRBV4-1,CASSQDLSDYGYTF,TGCGCCAGCAGCCAAGATCTGTCAGACTATGGCTACACCTTC
TRBJ2-5,-,-,TRBV24-1,CATSDGSQETQYF,TGTGCCACCAGTGATGGGAGCCAAGAGACCCAGTACTTC
TRBJ2-1,-,TRBD2,TRBV30,CAWSPGGRNEQFF,TGTGCCTGGAGTCCGGGGGGGCGAAATGAGCAGTTCTTC
TRBJ1-3,-,-,TRBV3-1/TRBV3-2,CASSPRTGFTGNTIYF,TGTGCCAGCAGCCCTAGAACAGGGTTCACTGGAAACACCATATATTTT
TRBJ1-2,-,-,TRBV5-3,CARSLLPVTPLF,TGTGCCAGAAGCTTACTACCCGTTACCCCCCTCTTC
TRBJ2-1,-,TRBD2,TRBV5-1,CASSLSSGGAYNEQFF,TGCGCCAGCAGCCTTTCGAGCGGGGGGGCGTACAATGAGCAGTTCTTC
TRBJ1-2,-,-,TRBV6-5,CASSYAPGVYGYTF,TGTGCCAGCAGTTACGCCCCAGGGGTCTATGGCTACACCTTC
TRBJ1-2,-,-,TRBV2,CASSEIQNYGYTF,TGTGCCAGCAGTGAAATCCAAAACTATGGCTACACCTTC
TRBJ1-6,-,-,TRBV18,CASSPESSYNSPLHF,TGTGCCAGCTCACCAGAGAGCTCCTATAATTCACCCCTCCACTTT
TRBJ2-1,-,-,TRBV19,CASSGGGGLYNEQFF,TGTGCCAGTAGTGGTGGCGGGGGCCTCTACAATGAGCAGTTCTTC
TRBJ1-3,-,-,TRBV2,CASSPRGNTIYF,TGTGCCAGCAGCCCCAGGGGTAACACCATATATTTT
TRBJ1-2,-,TRBD1,TRBV5-5,CASSVTPGTDYGYTF,TGTGCCAGCAGCGTAACCCCCGGGACAGACTATGGCTACACCTTC
TRBJ1-1,-,TRBD1,TRBV19,CASSTIPGTALGAFF,TGTGCCAGTAGTACGATTCCCGGGACAGCCCTAGGAGCTTTCTTT
TRBJ1-4,-,-,TRBV19,CASTQQFSNEKLFF,TGTGCCAGTACCCAACAGTTCTCTAATGAAAAACTGTTTTTT
TRBJ2-5,-,-,TRBV3-1/TRBV3-2,CASSQPKETQYF,TGTGCCAGCAGCCAACCTAAAGAGACCCAGTACTTC
TRBJ2-3,-,TRBD2,TRBV4-1,CASSRGGLAGGTDTQYF,TGCGCCAGCAGCCGTGGGGGTTTAGCGGGAGGCACAGATACGCAGTATTTT
TRBJ1-1,-,TRBD1,TRBV5-6,CASSVIRDRSFLNTEAFF,TGTGCCAGCAGCGTGATCCGGGACAGGAGTTTTTTGAACACTGAAGCTTTCTTT
TRBJ2-1,-,TRBD2,TRBV25-1,CASSKPGRDNEQFF,TGTGCCAGCAGTAAACCTGGGAGGGACAATGAGCAGTTCTTC
TRBJ1-1,-,TRBD1,TRBV5-1,CASSLRTGGGTEAFF,TGCGCCAGCAGCTTGAGGACAGGGGGCGGCACTGAAGCTTTCTTT
TRBJ2-3,-,TRBD2,TRBV18,CASSQVTSGGGDTQYF,TGTGCCAGCTCGCAGGTGACTAGCGGGGGTGGAGATACGCAGTATTTT
TRBJ2-3,once,TRBD2,TRBV29-1,CSVGGLAGGTSTDTQYF,TGCAGCGTAGGCGGACTAGCGGGGGGTACTAGCACAGATACGCAGTATTTT
TRBJ1-2,-,-,TRBV11-2,CASRAFAGNYGYTF,TGTGCCAGCAGAGCTTTCGCAGGGAACTATGGCTACACCTTC
TRBJ1-1,-,-,TRBV6-6,CASSYSDRSTEAFF,TGTGCCAGCAGTTACTCCGACAGGAGCACTGAAGCTTTCTTT
TRBJ1-2,-,-,TRBV24-1,CATSDRREVAGDYTF,TGTGCCACCAGTGATAGGCGGGAGGTCGCGGGGGACTACACCTTC
TRBJ2-1,-,TRBD1,TRBV5-1,CASSLAGTGIYWGNNEQFF,TGCGCCAGCAGCTTGGCCGGGACAGGGATTTATTGGGGAAACAATGAGCAGTTCTTC
TRBJ2-5,-,TRBD1,TRBV5-1,CASSLNRGRKYQETQYF,TGCGCCAGCAGCTTGAACAGGGGGAGAAAGTACCAAGAGACCCAGTACTTC
TRBJ2-2,once,TRBD1,TRBV12-5,CASGLGQGTGELFF,TGTGCTAGTGGTCTAGGACAGGGGACCGGGGAGCTGTTTTTT
TRBJ1-5,once,TRBD1,TRBV2,CASSGEGQGRFIGQPQHF,TGTGCCAGCAGTGGTGAGGGACAGGGACGATTTATAGGTCAGCCCCAGCATTTT
TRBJ1-2,few,-,TRBV10-1,CASSLSQNYGYTF,TGCGCCAGCAGTTTGTCGCAGAACTATGGCTACACCTTC
TRBJ1-4,-,TRBD1,TRBV5-8,CASSLFRTGDEKLFF,TGTGCCAGCAGCTTGTTTCGGACAGGGGATGAAAAACTGTTTTTT